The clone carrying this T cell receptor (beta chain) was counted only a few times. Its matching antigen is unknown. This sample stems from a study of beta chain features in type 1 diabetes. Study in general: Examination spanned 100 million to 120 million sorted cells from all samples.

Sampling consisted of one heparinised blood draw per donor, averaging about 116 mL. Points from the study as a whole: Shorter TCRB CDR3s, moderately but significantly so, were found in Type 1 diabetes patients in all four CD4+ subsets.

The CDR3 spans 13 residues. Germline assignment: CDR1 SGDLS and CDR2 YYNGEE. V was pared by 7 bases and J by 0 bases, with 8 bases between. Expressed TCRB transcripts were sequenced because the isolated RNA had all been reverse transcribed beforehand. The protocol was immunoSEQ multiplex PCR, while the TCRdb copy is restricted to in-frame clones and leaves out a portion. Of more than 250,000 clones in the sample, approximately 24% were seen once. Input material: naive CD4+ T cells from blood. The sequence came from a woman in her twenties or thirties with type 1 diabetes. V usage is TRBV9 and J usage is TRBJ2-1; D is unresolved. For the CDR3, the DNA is TGTGCCAGCGGTATTAGCTCCTACAATGAGCAGTTCTTC. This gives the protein CASGISSYNEQFF.